This TCR beta chain was recorded in a study of T cell responses to AZD1222 COVID-19 vaccine. Study-level findings and limits: Repertoires were sampled only after the peak T cell response. Clonal diversity was possibly underestimated; the donors were predominantly white British and more often female. Baseline seropositivity characterized only six AZD1222 recipients. With two AZD1222 doses given, Spike-specific TCR breadth and depth both rose.

Some clones are missing from TCRdb's copy, which holds only in-frame ones; the method was immunoSEQ multiplex PCR. The table lists some 180,000 clones, approximately 89% of them singletons, with 1.7% in the top ten. CDR3 size: 16 residues. With 6 bases clipped from V and 11 bases from J, the junction kept 15 bases outside the gene matches. From germline, CDR1 is SGHVS and CDR2 FQNEAQ. Points on this clone: The antigen is unknown.

The material was peripheral blood, obtained 28 days after the second AZD1222 dose. The genes are TRBV7-8 and TRBJ1-6; TRBD1 matches 8 bases. This receptor was taken from an adult who received the AZD1222 COVID-19 vaccine. The chain's CDR3 is CASRFTGGVGFAPLHF. The CDR3 DNA reads as TGTGCCAGCAGGTTCACAGGGGGGGTGGGATTTGCACCCCTCCACTTT.